This T cell receptor (beta chain) emerged from a study of blood T cell repertoires in COVID-19. Looking at the study overall: Acute-phase and convalescent COVID-19 samples originated in the United States, Italy and Spain. Sample material is recorded as cDNA or gDNA derived from T cells, B-cell-depleted T cells, or PBMCs.

The Seattle patients, enrolled during active infection, were followed longitudinally. Original processing notes: Reference gene primer amplification yielded estimated nucleated cell counts. Profiling relied on immunoSEQ multiplex PCR, and the TCRdb table lists in-frame clones only, not all of them. V and J calls and clone size are given by that table; D and trimming were obtained from the DNA. The sample shows about 28,000 clones, 90% to 95% of them seen only once. The TCR comes from a woman aged 70 to 79 with COVID-19, enrolled during active disease. Sequencing input: peripheral blood.

The CDR3 loop reads CASSLVLGAGTGELFF. The CDR3 DNA follows: TGTGCCAGCAGCTTAGTTTTGGGGGCCGGCACCGGGGAGCTGTTTTTT. The chain links TRBV11-3 to TRBJ2-2; TRBD1 might be the D (6 bases). The CDR3 sequence is 16 residues long. Trimming stripped 1 base from V and 4 bases from J, with 13 bases between. The germline V gene has CDR1 SGHNT and CDR2 YENEEA.